One and the same sample provided the 10 T cell receptor beta chains below, sequenced in a study of cytomegalovirus exposure and HLA in healthy donors (dated by TCRdb to the late 2010s). The receptor library was made with the immunoSEQ multiplex PCR assay. For the multiplex PCR, a mixture combining 60 forward primers for TCR Vbeta segments and 13 reverse primers for TCR Jbeta segments was used. TCRdb holds this immuneACCESS table with in-frame rearrangements only. Some clones are missing; in checked studies, unresolved V genes explain under half, and the rest has no known cause. The table for this sample lists about 140,000 clones; over 70% of them were counted only once. The top ten clonotypes cover around an eighth of the sample. The material sequenced was PBMCs. The receptors were sampled from a woman between 40 and 55 years old in good health and CMV-seronegative.

V is TRBV19 and J is TRBJ1-5, with TRBD1 identical over 8 bases. The CDR3 runs 14 residues. Per germline, CDR1 LNHDA and CDR2 SQIVND (reference sequence). V dropped 4 bases and J dropped 4; count of bases not matched to a gene: 3. CDR3 loop: CASSTYRGNQPQHF. CDR3 DNA sequence: TGTGCCAGTAGTACATACAGGGGGAATCAGCCCCAGCATTTT.

The V and J genes are TRBV10-3 and TRBJ1-5; a possible D gene is TRBD1 (5 bases). Trimming removed 6 bases at V and 1 base at J, with 10 bases between. Germline CDR1 and CDR2: ENHRY and SYGVKD. This CDR3 has 14 amino acids. DNA of the CDR3: TGTGCCATCAGAGGGGATGGGAGCAATCAGCCCCAGCATTTT. This translates into CAIRGDGSNQPQHF.

The chain joins TRBV27 to TRBJ2-7; D is undetermined. Germline V lookup: CDR1 MNHEY, CDR2 SMNVEV (reference sequence). The CDR3 totals 13 residues. V was shortened by 2 bases and J by 1 base, with 6 bases between the two germline ends. The CDR3 region has the DNA TGTGCCAGCAGTTTAAAGCTATCCTACGAGCAGTACTTC. As protein: CASSLKLSYEQYF.

The rearrangement joins TRBV7-2 to TRBJ2-5; TRBD2 is a possible D gene (6 bases). Germline CDR1 and CDR2: SGHTA and FQGNSA. Trimming cost V 2 bases and J 9 bases, with 22 bases left between them. CDR3 length: 16 residues. CDR3 in DNA: TGTGCCAGCAGCTTACCGGAGGGGAAAGGTCAATGGGCCCAGTACTTC. Its protein product is CASSLPEGKGQWAQYF.

This clone turned up a few times. This CDR3 fails to terminate in the conserved phenylalanine or tryptophan, so it likely reflects a read error. Because the CDR3's place on the DNA is in doubt, the DNA is left out and the CDR3 is given as listed by TCRdb. J is TRBJ2-7 and V is TRBV19; no DNA check was done on the table's D call, TRBD2. Germline CDR1 and CDR2: LNHDA and SQIVND (reference sequence). The CDR3 length is 13 residues, termini included. CDR3 residues: CASSVSTSGPKHI.

Remarks on this clone: The junction departs from germline at one end; a sequencing error may be responsible. The rearrangement uses TRBV7-9 and TRBJ1-1; D is undetermined. This CDR3 has 12 amino acids. Germline V lookup: CDR1 SEHNR, CDR2 FQNEAQ (reference sequence). The CDR3: CSSSFLADEAFF. CDR3 bases: TGTTCCAGCAGCTTTTTGGCGGATGAAGCTTTCTTT. Drawing the rest from reference TRBV7-9 and TRBJ1-1, the complete variable domain is DTGVSQNPRHKITKRGQNVTFRCDPISEHNRLYWYRQTLGQGPEFLTYFQNEAQLEKSRLLSDRFSAERPKGSFSTLEIQRTEQGDSAMYLCSSSFLADEAFFGQGTRLTVV.

This clone was observed once. V usage is TRBV7-3 and J usage is TRBJ2-2; TRBD1 is a possible D gene (5 bases). Germline V CDR1 and CDR2: SGHTA, FQGTGA. The CDR3 has 14 amino acids. V lost 6 bases and J lost 1, with 9 bases in between. CDR3 region: CASSNDRNTGELFF. CDR3 sequence (DNA): TGTGCCAGCAGTAACGACAGGAACACCGGGGAGCTGTTTTTT.

This rearrangement joins TRBV4-3 to TRBJ2-5, with TRBD2 identical over 7 bases. Trimming removed 0 bases from V and 11 bases from J; junction bases left unmatched: 18. The germline CDR1 and CDR2 sequences are LGHNA and YSLEER. This CDR3 comprises 17 residues. The CDR3 here is CASSQDRSSGGSGEQYF. CDR3 DNA: TGCGCCAGCAGCCAAGATCGTTCTAGCGGAGGCTCGGGGGAGCAGTACTTC.

The chain employs TRBV29-1 and TRBJ2-7; D unresolved. The V gene lost 4 bases and the J gene lost 6 bases, with 10 bases spanning the gap. This CDR3 region has 11 residues. CDR1 and CDR2 from the germline V gene are SQVTM and ANQGSEA. The chain's CDR3 is CSVGQVGEQYF. The CDR3 region has the DNA TGCAGCGTTGGGCAGGTAGGCGAGCAGTACTTC.

V gene TRBV29-1 combines with J gene TRBJ2-5, with D tentatively TRBD2 (6 bases). V dropped 4 bases and J dropped 4 bases, with 16 bases sitting between them. The CDR3 is made up of 14 amino acids. The germline V gene has CDR1 SQVTM and CDR2 ANQGSEA. The CDR3 sequence: CSVGEAEGPETQYF. CDR3 nucleotides: TGCAGCGTTGGGGAGGCCGAGGGCCCAGAGACCCAGTACTTC.